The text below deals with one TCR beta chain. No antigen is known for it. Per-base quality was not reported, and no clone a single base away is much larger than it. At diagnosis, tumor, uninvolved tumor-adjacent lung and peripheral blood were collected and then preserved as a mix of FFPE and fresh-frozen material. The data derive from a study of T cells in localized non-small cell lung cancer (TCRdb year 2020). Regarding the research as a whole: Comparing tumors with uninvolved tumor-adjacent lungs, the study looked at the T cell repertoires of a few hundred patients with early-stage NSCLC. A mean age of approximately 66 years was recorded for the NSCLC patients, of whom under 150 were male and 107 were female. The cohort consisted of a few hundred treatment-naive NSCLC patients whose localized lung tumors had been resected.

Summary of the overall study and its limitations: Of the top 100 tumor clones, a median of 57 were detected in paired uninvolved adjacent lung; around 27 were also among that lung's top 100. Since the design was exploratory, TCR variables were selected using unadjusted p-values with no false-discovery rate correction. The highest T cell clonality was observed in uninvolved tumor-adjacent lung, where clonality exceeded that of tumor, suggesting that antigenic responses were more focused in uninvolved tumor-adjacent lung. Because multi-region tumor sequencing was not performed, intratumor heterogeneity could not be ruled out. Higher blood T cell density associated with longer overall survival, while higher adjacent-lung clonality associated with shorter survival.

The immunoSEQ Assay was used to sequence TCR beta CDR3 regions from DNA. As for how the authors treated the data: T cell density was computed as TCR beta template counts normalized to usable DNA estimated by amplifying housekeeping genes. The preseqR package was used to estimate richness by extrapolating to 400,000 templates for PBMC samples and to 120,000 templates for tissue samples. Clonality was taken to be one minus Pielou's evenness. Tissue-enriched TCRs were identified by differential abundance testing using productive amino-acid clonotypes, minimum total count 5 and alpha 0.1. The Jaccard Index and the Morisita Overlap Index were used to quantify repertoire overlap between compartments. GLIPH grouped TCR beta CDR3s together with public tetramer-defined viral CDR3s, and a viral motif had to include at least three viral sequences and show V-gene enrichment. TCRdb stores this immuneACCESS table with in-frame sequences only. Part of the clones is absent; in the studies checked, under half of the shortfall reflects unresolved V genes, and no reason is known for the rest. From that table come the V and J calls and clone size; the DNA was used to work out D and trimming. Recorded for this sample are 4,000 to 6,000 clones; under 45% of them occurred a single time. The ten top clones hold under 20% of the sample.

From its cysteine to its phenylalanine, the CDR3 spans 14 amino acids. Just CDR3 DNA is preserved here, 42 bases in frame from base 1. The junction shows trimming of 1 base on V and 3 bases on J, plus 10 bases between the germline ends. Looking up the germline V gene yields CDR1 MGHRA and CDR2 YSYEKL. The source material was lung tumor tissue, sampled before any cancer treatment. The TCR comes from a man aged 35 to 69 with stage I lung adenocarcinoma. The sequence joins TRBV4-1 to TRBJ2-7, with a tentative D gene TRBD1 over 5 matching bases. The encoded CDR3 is CASSQGGRNYEQYF. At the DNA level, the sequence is TGCGCCAGCAGCCAAGGGGGCAGAAACTACGAGCAGTACTTC.